The 14 T cell receptor beta chains in this list originate from one sample, sequenced in a study of OX40 agonist ivuxolimab in advanced cancers. TCRdb's copy holds only in-frame clones and misses some; the assay was immunoSEQ multiplex PCR. Among under 50,000 clones, 75% to 90% were seen once, and the ten largest hold roughly 30%. Sequencing was performed on CD4+ or CD8+ T cells sorted from blood, taken in a trial of the OX40 agonist ivuxolimab. These receptors originate from an adult with an advanced solid tumor such as melanoma, head and neck, liver or kidney cancer.

V is TRBV5-1 and J is TRBJ1-1, with D possibly TRBD1 on 6 matching bases. CDR1 is SGHRS and CDR2 is YFSETQ in the germline V gene. The germline V and J ends were trimmed by 2 bases and 2 bases, with 13 bases remaining between them. The CDR3 sequence is 15 residues long. Here the CDR3 DNA reads TGCGCCAGCAGCTTCGGGTCAGGGGTTAACACTGAAGCTTTCTTT. Protein sequence: CASSFGSGVNTEAFF.

The chain recombines TRBV6-6 with TRBJ1-5, with a possible D match to TRBD1 (6 bases). This CDR3 spans 14 amino acids. Germline CDR1 and CDR2: MNHNY and SVGAGI (reference sequence). The V and J ends lost 6 bases and 0 bases respectively, with 9 bases between them. The CDR3 DNA sequence: TGTGCCAGCAGGACAGGTTTTAGCAATCAGCCCCAGCATTTT. Its protein product is CASRTGFSNQPQHF.

The chain joins TRBV11-2 to TRBJ1-2, with TRBD1 matching over 10 bases. The CDR3 totals 15 residues. The germline gives CDR1 SGHAT, CDR2 FQNNGV. V was pared by 4 bases and J by 2 bases, with 4 bases of the junction left unmatched. The CDR3 spells CASSSWTGGNYGYTF. CDR3 coding DNA: TGTGCCAGCAGCTCCTGGACAGGGGGGAACTATGGCTACACCTTC. The full variable domain, its missing parts supplied by reference TRBV11-2 and TRBJ1-2, is EAGVAQSPRYKIIEKRQSVAFWCNPISGHATLYWYQQILGQGPKLLIQFQNNGVVDDSQLPKDRFSAERLKGVDSTLKIQPAKLEDSAVYLCASSSWTGGNYGYTFGSGTRLTVV.

The chain has TRBV7-8 and TRBJ2-7; TRBD1 matches 10 bases. Trimming at V came to 2 bases and at J to 2 bases, leaving 6 bases not matched to a gene. Germline assignment: CDR1 SGHVS and CDR2 FQNEAQ. This CDR3 has 16 residues. Written as DNA, the CDR3 is TGTGCCAGCAGCTTAACCGGACAGGGGGGGACCTACGAGCAGTACTTC. This gives the protein CASSLTGQGGTYEQYF.

The rearrangement uses TRBV14 and TRBJ2-7, with 7 positions matching TRBD2. Germline V gene sequence: CDR1 SGHDN, CDR2 FVKESK. With 0 bases clipped from V and 2 bases from J, the junction kept 13 bases outside the gene matches. The CDR3 is 18 amino acids. The CDR3 DNA sequence: TGTGCCAGCAGCCAAGACACACCCCTTAGCGGGTTTCCCTACGAGCAGTACTTC. The encoded protein is CASSQDTPLSGFPYEQYF.

The chain is built from TRBV25-1 and TRBJ2-1; no firm D call. From germline, CDR1 is MGHDK and CDR2 SYGVNS. CDR3 length equals 14 residues. The V end lost 1 base, the J end lost 5 bases, and 9 bases lay between the germline ends. For the CDR3, the DNA is TGTGCCAGCAGTGAATGGGCCGGTAACAATGAGCAGTTCTTC. Protein product: CASSEWAGNNEQFF.

V and J are TRBV5-4 and TRBJ2-1; 7 bases are shared with TRBD2. The germline V gene has CDR1 SGHNT and CDR2 YYREEE (reference sequence). Trimming at V came to 0 bases and at J to 7 bases, leaving 16 bases not matched to a gene. The CDR3 has 18 amino acids. For the CDR3, the DNA is TGTGCCAGCAGCTTGGCCCCCAGCTGGGGGGGAATGGGGAATGAGCAGTTCTTC. As protein: CASSLAPSWGGMGNEQFF.

This chain joins TRBV7-6 and TRBJ1-1; no clear D gene. The V gene lost 4 bases and the J gene lost 4 bases, with 10 bases spanning the gap. CDR1 is SGHVS, CDR2 FNYEAQ, per germline. The CDR3 runs to 13 residues. The CDR3 reads CASSWAGLTEAFF. The CDR3 DNA is TGTGCCAGCAGCTGGGCAGGTCTCACTGAAGCTTTCTTT.

This chain joins TRBV5-8 and TRBJ2-1; 11 bases align to TRBD2. Germline CDR1 is SGHTS and CDR2 is YDEGEE. Unmatched junction bases numbered 7, after V lost 10 bases and J lost 10 bases. The CDR3 is 12 residues long. In nucleotides, the CDR3 is TGTGCCGGGACTAGCGGCCGCGGGGAGCAGTTCTTC. Translated, it gives CAGTSGRGEQFF.

There are a few counts of this clone. The genes are TRBV6-6 and TRBJ1-6; 7 positions match TRBD1. The junction had 9 bases not matched to a gene; V was cut back by 5 bases and J by 11 bases. The CDR3 length is 14 residues. CDR1 and CDR2 (germline): MNHNY, SVGAGI (reference sequence). The CDR3 reads CASSIVTGNPPLHF. The CDR3, as DNA: TGTGCCAGCAGTATAGTGACAGGGAACCCACCCCTCCACTTT.

This clone has a single count. The chain combines TRBV5-8 with TRBJ2-1; D uncertain. The CDR3 consists of 14 residues. The V end lost 4 bases, the J end lost 0 bases, and 8 bases lay between the germline ends. Germline CDR1 reads SGHTS; CDR2 reads YDEGEE. This CDR3 reads CASSLLHSYNEQFF. The CDR3 region has the DNA TGTGCCAGCAGCCTTCTACACTCCTACAATGAGCAGTTCTTC.

The V and J genes are TRBV13 and TRBJ2-7, with D maybe TRBD2 (5 bases). Between the trimmed V and J ends, which lost 0 bases and 0 bases, there was a span of 9 bases. Germline V gene sequence: CDR1 PRHDT, CDR2 FYEKMQ (reference sequence). The length of the CDR3 is 15 residues. The CDR3 coding sequence is TGTGCCAGCAGCTTAGGGCTACGGGGCTCCTACGAGCAGTACTTC. It is translated as CASSLGLRGSYEQYF.

The J gene is TRBJ2-7, the V gene TRBV5-1; D perhaps matches TRBD1 (6 bases). Trimming took 4 bases from V and 0 from J, leaving 8 bases between them. This CDR3 region has 13 residues. Looked up from germline, CDR1 is SGHRS and CDR2 is YFSETQ. CDR3 sequence reads: CASSGDTSYEQYF. DNA for the CDR3: TGCGCCAGCAGCGGGGACACCTCCTACGAGCAGTACTTC.

The chain uses TRBV5-4 and TRBJ2-2; D unresolved. V was clipped by 2 bases and J by 6 bases, with 2 bases between them. Germline V lookup: CDR1 SGHNT, CDR2 YYREEE (reference sequence). The CDR3 has 11 residues. This chain's CDR3 is CASSLSGELFF. The DNA for the CDR3 is TGTGCCAGCAGCTTATCCGGGGAGCTGTTTTTT.